Given below is one T cell receptor beta chain in context. Its antigen is still unknown. These data are taken from a study of T cell responses to AZD1222 COVID-19 vaccine. Study-level findings and limits: Vaccine-associated CD4 TCRs spanned spike, dominant at 160-218 and 743-854.

The CDR3 spans 13 residues. CDR1 is SGHTA, CDR2 FQGNSA, per germline. V lost 1 base and J lost 1, with 4 bases in between. Assay: immunoSEQ multiplex PCR; the TCRdb copy retains only in-frame clones and omits some. There are tens of thousands of clones in the sample; roughly 88% occur only once, and approximately 4.5% lies in the top ten. The chain is built from TRBV7-2 and TRBJ1-1; no clear D. Material: peripheral blood, obtained on day 0 of MenACWY control vaccination. The clonotype was recovered from an adult in good health. CDR3 region: CASSLVWNTEAFF. Written as DNA, the CDR3 is TGTGCCAGCAGCTTAGTATGGAACACTGAAGCTTTCTTT.